These T cell receptor beta chains were read from a single sample in a study of blood T cell repertoires in COVID-19. The assay was immunoSEQ multiplex PCR, and TCRdb's table has in-frame clones only and misses some. This table holds tens of thousands of clones, over 80% found once. Sequenced: peripheral blood. The receptor source for this set is a woman of 80 years or more with active or convalescent COVID-19. CDR3s include the opening cysteine and the closing phenylalanine or tryptophan. A D gene is named only where the DNA matches it firmly. Only part of the rows carry a size: once, few, many, or a class if the clone is expanded.

TRBD1	TRBV30	TRBJ1-1	17	-	TGTGCCTGGAGGCGCCCGGGACAGTCTCCCATGAACACTGAAGCTTTCTTT	CAWRRPGQSPMNTEAFF
-	TRBV29-1	TRBJ2-1	14	-	TGCAGCGTTGAAGGGGTCAGGGCTTACAATGAGCAGTTCTTC	CSVEGVRAYNEQFF
-	TRBV9	TRBJ1-3	16	few	TGTGCCAGCAGCCTACAAGACGGACTCTCTGGAAACACCATATATTTT	CASSLQDGLSGNTIYF
-	TRBV5-1	TRBJ1-2	15	-	TGCGCCAGCAGCTTGGCCTTGGGGGGAACCGATGGCTACACCTTC	CASSLALGGTDGYTF
TRBD2	TRBV4-2	TRBJ2-7	15	-	TGTGCCAGCAGCCAAGATGGGACTAGGGACTACGAGCAGTACTTC	CASSQDGTRDYEQYF
-	TRBV5-6	TRBJ2-5	13	few	TGTGCCAGCAGCTTGGTGGGGCAAGGGACCCAGTACTTC	CASSLVGQGTQYF
-	TRBV5-4	TRBJ2-5	14	-	TGTGCCAGCAGCTTTCCGGGATCCCCGGAGACCCAGTACTTC	CASSFPGSPETQYF
TRBD1	TRBV11-2	TRBJ2-5	15	-	TGTGCCAGCAGATATCATACAGGGGGAAAAGAGACCCAGTACTTC	CASRYHTGGKETQYF
TRBD1	TRBV6-1	TRBJ1-5	15	few	TGTGCCAGCAGTGATGAGACAGGGGCTAATCAGCCCCAGCATTTT	CASSDETGANQPQHF
-	TRBV12-3/TRBV12-4	TRBJ1-1	13	-	TGTGCCAGCAGTTTCCGAGGGGGGGCTGAAGCTTTCTTT	CASSFRGGAEAFF
-	TRBV3-1/TRBV3-2	TRBJ2-1	15	-	TGTGCCAGCAGCCAAGTTTTGCGGACCTACAATGAGCAGTTCTTC	CASSQVLRTYNEQFF
-	TRBV5-4	TRBJ1-1	14	-	TGTGCCAGCAGCTCGGAGAATGAGGGAGCTGAAGCTTTCTTT	CASSSENEGAEAFF